The sequence of this T cell receptor (beta chain) was determined in a study of cytomegalovirus exposure and HLA in healthy donors. Researchers ran the PCR with 60 Vbeta and 13 Jbeta primers. Only in-frame clones appear in the TCRdb table, and some are missing; sequencing was by immunoSEQ multiplex PCR. The sample has approximately 200,000 clones, over 65% seen once. The V end was cut by 4 bases, the J end by 6 bases, with 22 bases between. Germline V lookup: CDR1 KGHSH, CDR2 LQKENI. CDR3 length: 17 amino acids. The specimen sequenced was PBMCs. The chain carries TRBV18 and TRBJ1-5, with D unclear. This sequence was found in a man aged 35 to 55 in good health and CMV-seronegative. Here the CDR3 reads CASSLSTRSHTGQPQHF. Written as DNA, the CDR3 is TGTGCCAGCTCACTGTCCACCCGGTCACACACGGGTCAGCCCCAGCATTTT.